This T cell receptor (beta chain) was retrieved from a study of early T cells in non-severe SARS-CoV-2 infection. Germline loops: CDR1 SGHNT, CDR2 YYREEE (reference sequence). The junction had 6 bases not matched to a gene; V was cut back by 4 bases and J by 4 bases. The length of the CDR3 is 14 residues. This clonotype was counted a few times. Attachment of unique molecular identifiers was made to individual cDNA molecules. One entry per CDR3 protein results from TCRdb running MiXCR on the 5' RACE reads. The sample yields some 48,000 distinct CDR3 sequences, under 7.5% seen once. V usage is TRBV5-4 and J usage is TRBJ1-1; 8 nucleotides line up with TRBD1. The specimen comprised whole blood, sampled at baseline. The TCR comes from an adult who was a healthcare worker with PCR-confirmed SARS-CoV-2 infection or an uninfected control (not recorded which). In nucleotides, the CDR3 is TGTGCCAGCAGCACCGGACAGGGTCGCACTGAAGCTTTCTTT. Its translation is CASSTGQGRTEAFF.